Listed below are T cell receptor beta chains from one sample, sequenced in a study of T cells of healthy individuals. TCRdb redid the calling of the 5' RACE reads with MiXCR, one entry per CDR3 protein. The sample yields under 70,000 distinct CDR3 sequences, roughly 14% seen once. Receptors were obtained from a human donor in good health. Both conserved end residues are part of each CDR3. The order of the fields is V gene, J gene, CDR3 protein.

TRBV5-1	TRBJ1-1	CASSPGTGMDTEAFF
TRBV7-6	TRBJ2-1	CASSLEYGGYNEQFF
TRBV27	TRBJ1-1	CASSPPGTGNTEAFF
TRBV20-1	TRBJ2-7	CSARETSGGAGEQYF
TRBV27	TRBJ2-6	CASCSGTGSSGANVLTF
TRBV7-8	TRBJ2-7	CASRQRDGAYEQYF
TRBV7-9	TRBJ2-1	CASSPPIRLAVYNEQFF
TRBV1	TRBJ2-1	CTSSQDLLTEDYSYNEQFF
TRBV6-6	TRBJ1-5	CASSFRGSQPQHF
TRBV28	TRBJ2-7	CASSHRRDRPLEQYF
TRBV12-3/TRBV12-4	TRBJ1-2	CASVNRGDYGYTF
TRBV2	TRBJ2-7	CASREGAPGEQYF
TRBV7-2	TRBJ1-2	CASSLAGIDYGYTF
TRBV20-1	TRBJ1-1	CSVGQGDTEAFF
TRBV7-6	TRBJ2-2	CASSLIPQLRRTNTGELFF
TRBV5-4	TRBJ1-2	CASSWDGFEGYTF
TRBV7-8	TRBJ2-7	CASSLSDRGGRTYEQYF
TRBV6-5	TRBJ1-5	CASSYSGTQPQHF
TRBV9	TRBJ1-2	CASSVGDSVNYGYTF
TRBV27	TRBJ1-6	CASSFRGGNSPLHF
TRBV12-3/TRBV12-4	TRBJ1-3	CASSFLAVGTSGNTIYF
TRBV7-9	TRBJ2-5	CASSSPISARGVRQETQYF
TRBV7-8	TRBJ1-4	CASSPGTGEKLFF
TRBV4-3	TRBJ2-7	CASSQVKGREQYF
TRBV4-3	TRBJ1-2	CASSQDGPANYGYTF
TRBV20-1	TRBJ1-2	CSALSTGGANYGYTF
TRBV10-3	TRBJ1-1	CAISDHRGPNTEAFF
TRBV19	TRBJ1-2	CASTSSLYGYTF
TRBV4-1	TRBJ2-5	CASSQGTGLQETQYF
TRBV6-1	TRBJ1-1	CASTRTWNTEAFF
TRBV12-3/TRBV12-4	TRBJ2-1	CASSFRAVGNEQFF
TRBV3-1	TRBJ2-7	CASSRKGAQDSYEQYF
TRBV20-1	TRBJ2-3	CSPDIASTDTQYF
TRBV6-2/TRBV6-3	TRBJ1-2	CASSYGSPPGYTF
TRBV7-2	TRBJ2-4	CASRHGTSGNKNIQYF
TRBV7-3	TRBJ2-7	CASSLNSYEQYF
TRBV30	TRBJ1-1	CAWSIQGLNTEAFF
TRBV6-1	TRBJ2-5	CASKPSVAETQYF
TRBV3-1	TRBJ2-1	CASTNLAGGLSYNEQFF
TRBV12-3/TRBV12-4	TRBJ1-4	CASKDTGAPNEKLFF
TRBV5-1	TRBJ2-1	CASREGASYNEQFF
TRBV9	TRBJ2-7	CASSYGGREAHEQYF
TRBV18	TRBJ2-5	CASSPSSRGQGEETQYF